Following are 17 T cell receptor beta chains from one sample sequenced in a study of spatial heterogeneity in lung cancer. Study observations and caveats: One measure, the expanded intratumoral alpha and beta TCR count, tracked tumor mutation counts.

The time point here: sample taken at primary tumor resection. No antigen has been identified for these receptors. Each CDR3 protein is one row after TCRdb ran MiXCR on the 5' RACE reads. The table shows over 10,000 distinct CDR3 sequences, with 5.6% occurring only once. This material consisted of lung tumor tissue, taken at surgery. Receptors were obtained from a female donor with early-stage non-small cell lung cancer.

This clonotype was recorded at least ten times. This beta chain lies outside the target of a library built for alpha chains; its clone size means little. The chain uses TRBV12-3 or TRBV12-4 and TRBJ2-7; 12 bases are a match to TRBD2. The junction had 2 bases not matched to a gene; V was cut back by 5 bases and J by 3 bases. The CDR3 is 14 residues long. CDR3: CASSRLAGDYEQYF. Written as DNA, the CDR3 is TGTGCCAGCAGTAGACTAGCGGGGGACTACGAGCAGTACTTC.

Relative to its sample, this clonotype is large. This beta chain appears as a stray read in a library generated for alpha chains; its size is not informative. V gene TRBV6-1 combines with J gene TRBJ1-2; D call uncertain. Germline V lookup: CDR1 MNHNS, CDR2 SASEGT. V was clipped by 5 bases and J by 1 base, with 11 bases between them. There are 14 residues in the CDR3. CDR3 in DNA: TGTGCCAGCAGTCCCCGGGCCCTTAACTATGGCTACACCTTC. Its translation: CASSPRALNYGYTF.

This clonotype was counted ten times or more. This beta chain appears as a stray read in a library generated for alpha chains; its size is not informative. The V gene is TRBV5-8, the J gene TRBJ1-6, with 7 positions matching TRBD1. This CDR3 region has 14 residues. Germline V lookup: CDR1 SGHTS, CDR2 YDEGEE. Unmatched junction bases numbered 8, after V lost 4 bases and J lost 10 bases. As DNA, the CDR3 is TGTGCCAGCAGCCGCAGGGGGGTCCTGTCACCCCTCCACTTT. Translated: CASSRRGVLSPLHF. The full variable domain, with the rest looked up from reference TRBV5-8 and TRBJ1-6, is EAGVTQSPTHLIKTRGQQATLRCSPISGHTSVYWYQQALGLGLQFLLWYDEGEERNRGNFPPRFSGRQFPNYSSELNVNALELEDSALYLCASSRRGVLSPLHFGNGTRLTVT.

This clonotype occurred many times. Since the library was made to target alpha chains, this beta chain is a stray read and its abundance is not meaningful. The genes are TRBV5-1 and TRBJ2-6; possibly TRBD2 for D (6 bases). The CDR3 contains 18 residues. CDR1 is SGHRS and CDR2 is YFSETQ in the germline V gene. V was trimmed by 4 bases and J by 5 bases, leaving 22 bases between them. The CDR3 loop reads CASSITAGLRGRANVLTF. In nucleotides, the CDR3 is TGCGCCAGCAGCATAACCGCGGGCCTTCGCGGGAGGGCCAACGTCCTGACTTTC.

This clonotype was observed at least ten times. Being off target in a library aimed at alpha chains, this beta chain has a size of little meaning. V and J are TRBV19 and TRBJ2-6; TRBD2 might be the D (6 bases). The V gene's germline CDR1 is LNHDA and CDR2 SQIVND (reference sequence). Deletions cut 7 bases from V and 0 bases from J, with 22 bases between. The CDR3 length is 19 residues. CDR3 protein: CASNSLAGSQTSGANVLTF. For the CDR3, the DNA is TGTGCCAGTAACAGCCTCGCCGGGAGCCAGACCTCTGGGGCCAACGTCCTGACTTTC.

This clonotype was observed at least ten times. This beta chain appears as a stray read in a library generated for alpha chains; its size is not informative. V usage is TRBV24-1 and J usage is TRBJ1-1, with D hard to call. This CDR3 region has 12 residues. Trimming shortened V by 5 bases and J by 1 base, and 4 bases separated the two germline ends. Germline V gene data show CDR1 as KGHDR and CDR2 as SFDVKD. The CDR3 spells CATSAQNTEAFF. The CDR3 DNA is TGTGCCACCAGTGCCCAGAACACTGAAGCTTTCTTT.

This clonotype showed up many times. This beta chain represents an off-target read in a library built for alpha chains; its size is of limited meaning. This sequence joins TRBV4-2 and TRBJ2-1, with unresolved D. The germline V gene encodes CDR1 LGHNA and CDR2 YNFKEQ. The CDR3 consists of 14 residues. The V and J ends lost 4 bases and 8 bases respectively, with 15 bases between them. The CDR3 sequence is CASSPDRPWDEQFF. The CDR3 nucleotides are TGTGCCAGCAGCCCAGATCGCCCGTGGGATGAGCAGTTCTTC.

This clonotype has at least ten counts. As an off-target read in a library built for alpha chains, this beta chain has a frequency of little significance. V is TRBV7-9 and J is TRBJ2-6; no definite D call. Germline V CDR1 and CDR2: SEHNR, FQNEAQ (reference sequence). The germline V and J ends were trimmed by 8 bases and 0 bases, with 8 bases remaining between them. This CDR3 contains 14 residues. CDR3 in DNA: TGTGCCAGCGCGGCGGTCTCTGGGGCCAACGTCCTGACTTTC. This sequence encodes CASAAVSGANVLTF. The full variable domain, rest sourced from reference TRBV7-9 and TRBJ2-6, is DTGVSQNPRHKITKRGQNVTFRCDPISEHNRLYWYRQTLGQGPEFLTYFQNEAQLEKSRLLSDRFSAERPKGSFSTLEIQRTEQGDSAMYLCASAAVSGANVLTFGAGSRLTVL.

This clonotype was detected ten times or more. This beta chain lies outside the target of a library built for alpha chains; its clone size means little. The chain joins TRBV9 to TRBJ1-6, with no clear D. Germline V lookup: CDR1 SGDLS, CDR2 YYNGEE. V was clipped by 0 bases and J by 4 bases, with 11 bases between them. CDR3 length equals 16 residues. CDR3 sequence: CASSVGSGGYNSPLHF. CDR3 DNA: TGTGCCAGCAGCGTAGGGTCAGGCGGGTATAATTCACCCCTCCACTTT.

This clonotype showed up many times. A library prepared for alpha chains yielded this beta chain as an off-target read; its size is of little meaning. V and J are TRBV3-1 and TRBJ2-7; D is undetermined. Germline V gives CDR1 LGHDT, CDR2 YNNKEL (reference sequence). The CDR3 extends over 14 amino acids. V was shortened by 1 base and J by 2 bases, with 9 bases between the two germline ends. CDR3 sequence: CASSQGGRTYEQYF. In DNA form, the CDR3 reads TGTGCCAGCAGCCAAGGGGGTAGGACCTACGAGCAGTACTTC.

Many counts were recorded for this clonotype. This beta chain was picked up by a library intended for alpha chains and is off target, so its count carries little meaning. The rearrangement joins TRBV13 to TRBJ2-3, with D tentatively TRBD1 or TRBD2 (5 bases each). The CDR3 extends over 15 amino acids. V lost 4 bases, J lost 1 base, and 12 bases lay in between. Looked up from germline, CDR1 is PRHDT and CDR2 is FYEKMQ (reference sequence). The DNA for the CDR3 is TGTGCCAGCAGCTCCCGAGGGACCGGCACAGATACGCAGTATTTT. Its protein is CASSSRGTGTDTQYF. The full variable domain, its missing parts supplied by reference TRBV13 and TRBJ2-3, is AAGVIQSPRHLIKEKRETATLKCYPIPRHDTVYWYQQGPGQDPQFLISFYEKMQSDKGSIPDRFSAQQFSDYHSELNMSSLELGDSALYFCASSSRGTGTDTQYFGPGTRLTVL.

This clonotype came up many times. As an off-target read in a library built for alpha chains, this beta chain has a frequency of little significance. The CDR3 sequence: CATKPRGYNEQFF. The CDR3 bases are TGTGCCACCAAACCGAGGGGTTACAATGAGCAGTTCTTC. The chain has TRBV28 and TRBJ2-1; D tentatively fits TRBD1 or TRBD2 (5 bases each). The CDR3 covers 13 residues. Germline lookup yields CDR1 MDHEN and CDR2 SYDVKM. V dropped 10 bases and J dropped 4 bases, with 14 bases sitting between them. Full variable domain (outside the CDR3, taken from reference TRBV28 and TRBJ2-1): DVKVTQSSRYLVKRTGEKVFLECVQDMDHENMFWYRQDPGLGLRLIYFSYDVKMKEKGDIPEGYSVSREKKERFSLILESASTNQTSMYLCATKPRGYNEQFFGPGTRLTVL.

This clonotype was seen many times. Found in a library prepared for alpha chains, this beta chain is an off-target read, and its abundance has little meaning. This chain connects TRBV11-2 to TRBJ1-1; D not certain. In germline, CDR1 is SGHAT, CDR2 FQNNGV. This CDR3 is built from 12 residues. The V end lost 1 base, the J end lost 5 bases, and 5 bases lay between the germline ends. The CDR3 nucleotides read TGTGCCAGCAGCTTAGGGTTTACTGAAGCTTTCTTT. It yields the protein CASSLGFTEAFF.

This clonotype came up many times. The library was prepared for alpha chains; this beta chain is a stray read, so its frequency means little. CDR3 region: CSARAFFGGGSADTQYF. Written as DNA, the CDR3 is TGCAGTGCTAGAGCCTTCTTCGGTGGGGGTTCAGCAGATACGCAGTATTTT. The chain links TRBV20-1 to TRBJ2-3; D is tentatively TRBD1 or TRBD2 (5 bases each). The CDR3 sequence is 17 residues long. CDR1 and CDR2 from the germline V gene are DFQATT and SNEGSKA (reference sequence). Trimming shortened V by 1 base and J by 4 bases, and 21 bases separated the two germline ends.

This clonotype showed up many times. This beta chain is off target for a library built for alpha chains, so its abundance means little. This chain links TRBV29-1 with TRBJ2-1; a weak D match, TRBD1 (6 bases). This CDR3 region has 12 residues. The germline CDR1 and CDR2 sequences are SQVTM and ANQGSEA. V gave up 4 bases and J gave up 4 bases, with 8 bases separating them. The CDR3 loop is CSVGGPYNEQFF. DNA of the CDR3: TGCAGCGTTGGGGGGCCTTACAATGAGCAGTTCTTC.

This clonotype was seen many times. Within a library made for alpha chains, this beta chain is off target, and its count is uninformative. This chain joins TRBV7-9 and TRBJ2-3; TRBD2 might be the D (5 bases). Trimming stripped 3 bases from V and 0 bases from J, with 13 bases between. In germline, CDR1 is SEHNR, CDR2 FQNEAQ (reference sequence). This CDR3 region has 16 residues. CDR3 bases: TGTGCCAGCAGCTTCGGGGTAGCCGGGAGCACAGATACGCAGTATTTT. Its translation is CASSFGVAGSTDTQYF.

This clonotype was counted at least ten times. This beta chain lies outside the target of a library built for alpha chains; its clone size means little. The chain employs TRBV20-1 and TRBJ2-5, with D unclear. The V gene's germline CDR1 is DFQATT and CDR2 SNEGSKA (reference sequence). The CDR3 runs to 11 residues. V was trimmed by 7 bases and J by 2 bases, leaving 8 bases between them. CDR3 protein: CSGLQQETQYF. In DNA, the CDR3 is TGCAGTGGATTACAGCAAGAGACCCAGTACTTC.